The clone carrying this T cell receptor beta chain appeared many times. These data come from a study of neurological immune-mediated disorders. Time point described: longitudinal time-point 1 (baseline). A single record per CDR3 protein comes from TCRdb applying MiXCR to the 5' RACE reads. The sample has tens of thousands of distinct CDR3 sequences, about 3.3% seen once. This receptor was obtained from a woman aged 55-70 years with multiple sclerosis. The sequenced material came from PBMCs.

The CDR3 nucleotides are TGTGCCAGCAGCACCAGGGGAGGGCTCAATCAGCCCCAGCATTTT. Translating it yields CASSTRGGLNQPQHF. V gene TRBV7-2 combines with J gene TRBJ1-5, with D possibly TRBD1 on 6 matching bases. The ends were cut back, 5 bases at V and 3 bases at J, with 14 bases in the middle. Germline lookup yields CDR1 SGHTA and CDR2 FQGNSA. This CDR3 is 15 amino acids long.